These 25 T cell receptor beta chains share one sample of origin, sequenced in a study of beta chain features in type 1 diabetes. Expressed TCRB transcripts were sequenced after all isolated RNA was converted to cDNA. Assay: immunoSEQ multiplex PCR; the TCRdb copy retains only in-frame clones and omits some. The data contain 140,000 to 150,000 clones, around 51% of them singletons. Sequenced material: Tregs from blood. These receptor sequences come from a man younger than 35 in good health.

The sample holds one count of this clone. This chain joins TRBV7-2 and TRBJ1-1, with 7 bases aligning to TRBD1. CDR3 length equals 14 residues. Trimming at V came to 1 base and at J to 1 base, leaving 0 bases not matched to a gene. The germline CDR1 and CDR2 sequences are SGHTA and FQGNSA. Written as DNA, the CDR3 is TGTGCCAGCAGCTTAGGGACAGGGAACACTGAAGCTTTCTTT. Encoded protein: CASSLGTGNTEAFF.

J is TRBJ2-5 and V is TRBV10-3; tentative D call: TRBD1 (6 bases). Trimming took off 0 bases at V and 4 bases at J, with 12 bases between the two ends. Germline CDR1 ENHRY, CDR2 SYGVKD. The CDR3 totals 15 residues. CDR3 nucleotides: TGTGCCATCAGTGAGTCAGAAGGACAGCTAGAGACCCAGTACTTC. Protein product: CAISESEGQLETQYF.

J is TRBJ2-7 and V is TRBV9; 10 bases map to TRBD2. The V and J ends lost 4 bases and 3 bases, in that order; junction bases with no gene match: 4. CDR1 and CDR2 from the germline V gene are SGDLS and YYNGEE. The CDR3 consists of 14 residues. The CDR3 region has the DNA TGTGCCAGCAGCATTACTAGCGGGGACTACGAGCAGTACTTC. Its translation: CASSITSGDYEQYF.

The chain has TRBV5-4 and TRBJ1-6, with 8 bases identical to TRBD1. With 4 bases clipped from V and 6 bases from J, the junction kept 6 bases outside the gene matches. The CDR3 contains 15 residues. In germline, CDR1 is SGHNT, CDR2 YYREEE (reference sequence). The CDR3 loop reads CASSLRDRSNSPLHF. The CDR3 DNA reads TGTGCCAGCAGCCTCCGGGACAGGTCTAATTCACCCCTCCACTTT.

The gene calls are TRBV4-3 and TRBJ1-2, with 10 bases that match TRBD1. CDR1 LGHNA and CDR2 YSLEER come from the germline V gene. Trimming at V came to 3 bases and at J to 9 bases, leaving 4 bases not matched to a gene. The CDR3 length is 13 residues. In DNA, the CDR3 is TGCGCCAGCAGCCAGACAGGGGGCGGGAGCTACACCTTC. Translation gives CASSQTGGGSYTF.

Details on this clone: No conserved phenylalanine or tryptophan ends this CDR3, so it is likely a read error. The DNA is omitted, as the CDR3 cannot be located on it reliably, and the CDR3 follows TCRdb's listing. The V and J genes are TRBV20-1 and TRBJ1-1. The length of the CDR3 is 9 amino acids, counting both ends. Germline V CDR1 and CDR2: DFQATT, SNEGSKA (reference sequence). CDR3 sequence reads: CSASIRGYL.

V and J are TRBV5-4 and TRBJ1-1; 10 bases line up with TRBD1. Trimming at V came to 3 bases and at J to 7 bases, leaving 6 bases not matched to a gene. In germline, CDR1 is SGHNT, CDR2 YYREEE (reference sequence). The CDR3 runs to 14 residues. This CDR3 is CASSSRTGGNEAFF. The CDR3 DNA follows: TGTGCCAGCAGCTCAAGGACAGGGGGGAATGAAGCTTTCTTT.

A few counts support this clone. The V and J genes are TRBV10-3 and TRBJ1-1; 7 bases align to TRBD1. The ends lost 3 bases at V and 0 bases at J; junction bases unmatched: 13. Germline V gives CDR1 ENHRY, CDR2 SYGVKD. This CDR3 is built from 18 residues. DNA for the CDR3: TGTGCCATCAGTGAACAGACAGGGATGGGGGACATGAACACTGAAGCTTTCTTT. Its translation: CAISEQTGMGDMNTEAFF.

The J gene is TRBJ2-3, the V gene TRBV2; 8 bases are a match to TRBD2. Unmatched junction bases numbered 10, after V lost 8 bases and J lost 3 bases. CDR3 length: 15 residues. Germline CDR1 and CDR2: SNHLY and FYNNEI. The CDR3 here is CASFGTRGFTDTQYF. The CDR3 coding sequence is TGTGCCAGCTTCGGGACTAGGGGATTTACAGATACGCAGTATTTT.

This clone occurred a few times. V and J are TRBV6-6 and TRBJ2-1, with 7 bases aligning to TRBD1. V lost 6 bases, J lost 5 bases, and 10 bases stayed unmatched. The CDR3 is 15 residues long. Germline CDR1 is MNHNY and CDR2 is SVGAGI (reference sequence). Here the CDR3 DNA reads TGTGCCAGCAGGGGACGGACAGGCCCAAACAATGAGCAGTTCTTC. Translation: CASRGRTGPNNEQFF.

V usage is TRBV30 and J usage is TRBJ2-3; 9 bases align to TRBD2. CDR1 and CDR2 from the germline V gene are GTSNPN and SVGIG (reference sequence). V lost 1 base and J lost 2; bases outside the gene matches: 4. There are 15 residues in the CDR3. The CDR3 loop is CAWSGLAGYTDTQYF. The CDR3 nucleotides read TGTGCCTGGAGTGGGCTAGCGGGGTACACAGATACGCAGTATTTT.

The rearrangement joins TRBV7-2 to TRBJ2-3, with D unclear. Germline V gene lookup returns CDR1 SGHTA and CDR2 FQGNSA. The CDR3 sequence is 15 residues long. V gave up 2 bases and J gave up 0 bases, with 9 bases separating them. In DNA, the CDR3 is TGTGCCAGCAGCTTAAGTGGCAGGAGCACAGATACGCAGTATTTT. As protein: CASSLSGRSTDTQYF.

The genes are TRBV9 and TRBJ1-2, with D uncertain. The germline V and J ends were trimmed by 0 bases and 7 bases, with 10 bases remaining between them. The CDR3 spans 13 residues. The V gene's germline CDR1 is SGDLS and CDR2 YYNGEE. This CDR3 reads CASSVGSQVGYTF. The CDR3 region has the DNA TGTGCCAGCAGCGTAGGAAGTCAGGTTGGCTACACCTTC.

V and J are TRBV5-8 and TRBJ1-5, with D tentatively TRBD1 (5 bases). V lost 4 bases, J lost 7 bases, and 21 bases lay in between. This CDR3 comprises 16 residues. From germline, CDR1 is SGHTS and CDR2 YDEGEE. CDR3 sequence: CASSRPVADTLQPQHF. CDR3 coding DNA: TGTGCCAGCAGCAGGCCGGTGGCGGACACCTTACAGCCCCAGCATTTT. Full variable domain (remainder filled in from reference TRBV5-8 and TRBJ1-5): EAGVTQSPTHLIKTRGQQATLRCSPISGHTSVYWYQQALGLGLQFLLWYDEGEERNRGNFPPRFSGRQFPNYSSELNVNALELEDSALYLCASSRPVADTLQPQHFGDGTRLSIL.

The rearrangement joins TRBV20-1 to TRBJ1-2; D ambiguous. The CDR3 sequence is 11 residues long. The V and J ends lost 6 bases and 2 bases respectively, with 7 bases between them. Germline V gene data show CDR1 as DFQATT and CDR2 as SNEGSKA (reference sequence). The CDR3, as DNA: TGCAGTGCCCCCCAAAACTATGGCTACACCTTC. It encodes CSAPQNYGYTF.

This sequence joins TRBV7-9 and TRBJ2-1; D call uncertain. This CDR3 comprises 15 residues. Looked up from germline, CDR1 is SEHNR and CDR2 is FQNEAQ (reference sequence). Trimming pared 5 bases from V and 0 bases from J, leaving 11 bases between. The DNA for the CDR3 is TGTGCCAGCAGCCCATACCTTAGCTCCTACAATGAGCAGTTCTTC. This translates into CASSPYLSSYNEQFF.

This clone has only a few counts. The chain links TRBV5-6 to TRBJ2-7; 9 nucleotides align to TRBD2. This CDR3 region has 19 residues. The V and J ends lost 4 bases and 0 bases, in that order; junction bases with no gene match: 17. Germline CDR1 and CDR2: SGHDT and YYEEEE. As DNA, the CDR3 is TGTGCCAGCAGCCCCCACCTCGGGGCTAGCGGGATCCGCTCCTACGAGCAGTACTTC. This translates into CASSPHLGASGIRSYEQYF.

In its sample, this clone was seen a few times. The CDR3 here is CASSLGLAGSWETQYF. As DNA, the CDR3 is TGTGCCAGCAGCTTGGGACTAGCGGGGTCCTGGGAGACCCAGTACTTC. This chain connects TRBV5-4 to TRBJ2-5; 11 bases fit TRBD2. The CDR3 totals 16 residues. V was clipped by 0 bases and J by 5 bases; unmatched bases: 6. CDR1 and CDR2 (germline): SGHNT, YYREEE (reference sequence).

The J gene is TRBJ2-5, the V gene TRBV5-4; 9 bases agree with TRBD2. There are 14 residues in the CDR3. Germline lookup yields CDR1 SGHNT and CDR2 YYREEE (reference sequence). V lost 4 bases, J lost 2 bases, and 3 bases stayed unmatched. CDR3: CASSPGLAQETQYF. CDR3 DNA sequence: TGTGCCAGCAGCCCGGGACTAGCACAAGAGACCCAGTACTTC.

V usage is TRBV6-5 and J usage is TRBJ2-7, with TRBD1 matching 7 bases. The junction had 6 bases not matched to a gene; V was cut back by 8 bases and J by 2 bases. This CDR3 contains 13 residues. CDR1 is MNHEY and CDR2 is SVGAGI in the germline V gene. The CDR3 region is CASRSGQTYEQYF. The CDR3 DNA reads TGTGCCAGCCGATCGGGACAGACCTACGAGCAGTACTTC.

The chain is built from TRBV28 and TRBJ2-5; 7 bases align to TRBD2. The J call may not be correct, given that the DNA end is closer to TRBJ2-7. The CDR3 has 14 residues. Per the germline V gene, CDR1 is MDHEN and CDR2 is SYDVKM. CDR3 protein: CASTAGDGIYEQYF. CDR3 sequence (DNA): TGTGCCAGCACCGCGGGGGACGGGATCTACGAGCAGTACTTC.

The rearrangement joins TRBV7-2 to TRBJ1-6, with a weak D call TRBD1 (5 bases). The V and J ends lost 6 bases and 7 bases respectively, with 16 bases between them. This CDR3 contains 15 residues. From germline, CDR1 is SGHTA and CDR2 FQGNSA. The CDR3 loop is CASSSRGGTNSPLHF. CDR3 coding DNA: TGTGCCAGCAGTTCAAGGGGCGGAACGAATTCACCCCTCCACTTT. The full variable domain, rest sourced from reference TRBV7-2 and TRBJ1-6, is GAGVSQSPSNKVTEKGKDVELRCDPISGHTALYWYRQSLGQGLEFLIYFQGNSAPDKSGLPSDRFSAERTGGSVSTLTIQRTQQEDSAVYLCASSSRGGTNSPLHFGNGTRLTVT.

The CDR3 reads CACGQGLDYGYTF. The CDR3 nucleotides read TGTGCCTGCGGACAGGGATTGGACTATGGCTACACCTTC. The V gene is TRBV30, the J gene TRBJ1-2, with TRBD1 matching over 8 bases. The germline gives CDR1 GTSNPN, CDR2 SVGIG (reference sequence). With V trimmed by 6 bases and J by 3 bases, 6 bases remained unmatched. The CDR3 runs 13 residues.

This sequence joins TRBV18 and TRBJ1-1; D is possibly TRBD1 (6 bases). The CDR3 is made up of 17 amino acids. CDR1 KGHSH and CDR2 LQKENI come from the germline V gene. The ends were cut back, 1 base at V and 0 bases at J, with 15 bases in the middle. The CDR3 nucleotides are TGTGCCAGCTCACCACGGAAGGGGGTCGGTATGAACACTGAAGCTTTCTTT. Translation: CASSPRKGVGMNTEAFF.

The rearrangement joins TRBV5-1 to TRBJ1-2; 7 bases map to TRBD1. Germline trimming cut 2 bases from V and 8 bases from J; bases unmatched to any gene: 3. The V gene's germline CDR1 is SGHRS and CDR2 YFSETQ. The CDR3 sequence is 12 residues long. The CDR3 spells CASSFRQGGYTF. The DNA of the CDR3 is TGCGCCAGCAGCTTCAGACAGGGCGGCTACACCTTC.